This T cell receptor (beta chain) was sequenced for a study of regulatory T cells in long-lasting Graves disease (dated by TCRdb to about 2021). The study in broad terms: Persistent Graves' disease was defined as persistently positive TSH receptor autoantibodies together with antithyroid drug treatment for over 5 years. Persistent Graves' disease patients were compared with newly diagnosed Graves' disease patients by peripheral blood TCR sequencing and RNA sequencing. The study took place in China and was registered as a clinical trial. A total of approximately 35 samples underwent TCR sequencing: about 13 from persistent and about 20 from newly diagnosed Graves' disease patients. In the clinical cohort, patients with persistent Graves' disease had used antithyroid drugs for an average of around 9.9 years.

Trimming takes 0 bases off V and 6 bases off J; junction bases not matched to a gene: 1. The CDR3 spans 15 residues, from the cysteine through the phenylalanine. Of the read, only the CDR3 DNA is kept; its 45 bases are in frame from base 1. For CDR1 and CDR2, the germline V gene lists SGHDN and FVKESK. Summary of the overall study and its limitations: Only peripheral blood was studied, because thyroid tissue, the primary lesion, was inaccessible. Compared with newly diagnosed patients, patients with persistent Graves' disease had lower TCR Shannon entropy and fewer highly expanded clones, which suggests clonal expansion. Sequencing and analysis were limited to the TCR beta chain. TRBV28, TRBJ1-2 and TRBJ2-5 were preferentially used in persistent disease, while TRBV20-1 and TRBJ2-1 were favored in newly diagnosed disease. The small sample size was acknowledged by the authors as a limitation that may reduce accuracy. Patients with persistent disease shared more public clonotypes (over 2,500) than newly diagnosed patients did (more than 900).

This clonotype was counted only a few times. Its specific antigen is unknown. The record has no base qualities; no much larger clone is one base away. The time point tag for this specimen amounts to: persistent/refractory GD, antithyroid drugs over 5 years with positive TRAb. For both TCR sequencing and RNA sequencing, RNA was extracted from PBMCs in TRIzol. The diagnosis of Graves' disease was made according to American Thyroid Association guidelines. Patients were recruited from an endocrinology department in Xi'an, China. Each patient gave 9 to 10 milliliters of peripheral blood, collected in an EDTA anticoagulant tube. Ficoll Paque Plus density gradient separation was used to isolate PBMCs, and no further T cell sorting was done. RNA quality was checked with an Agilent 2100 Bioanalyzer and agarose gel, and concentration with a NanoDrop 2000. Libraries were made using multiplex PCR. The sequencer was an Illumina HiSeq 4000. iRepertoire HTBI primers and Arm-PCR amplification of CDR3 regions were used to construct TCR beta libraries. Before sequencing, the PCR products underwent gel purification. Regarding the original processing steps: Across samples, fewer than 70 TRBV and around 15 TRBJ segments were identified and used for gene usage analysis of CDR3 amino acid clonotypes. COPE and FqMerger were used to merge filtered high-quality paired reads into contigs. Contigs were aligned with BLAST to IMGT TRBV, TRBD and TRBJ reference genes, and CDR3 was defined per IMGT. Clonotypes above 0.1% frequency were classified as highly expanded clones. Shannon entropy served as the measure of repertoire diversity, while the Gini coefficient captured V-J evenness. A clonotype was considered public if more than one individual shared it. TCRdb reworked the public reads: Q25 trimming with fastp, MiXCR clone assembly, productive beta chains retained. Every entry covers one CDR3 protein and lists the most common genes and DNA from its rows. TCRdb's processing, not the study's, gives the V and J calls here. This sample has 300,000 to 500,000 distinct CDR3 sequences in its table, and less than 25% of those were observed once. The ten largest clones add up to around 20% of the sample.

This receptor was identified in a female donor with Graves disease. The sequences come from peripheral blood mononuclear cells (PBMCs), collected when the disease was refractory, from a patient treated with antithyroid drugs. The chain links TRBV14 with TRBJ1-6, with TRBD1 identical over 8 junction bases. The nucleotide sequence is TGTGCCAGCAGCCAAGAGACAGGGGTTAATTCACCCCTCCACTTT. The translation is CASSQETGVNSPLHF.